This TCR beta chain originates from a study of human T cells and chemical hapten exposure. The library tagged individual cDNA molecules with unique molecular identifiers. From the RACE reads, TCRdb called clonotypes with MiXCR, one entry per CDR3 protein. In the table there are approximately 41,000 distinct CDR3 sequences, about 4.2% of which are singletons. Trimming cost V 1 base and J 0 bases, with 14 bases left between them. The CDR3 is 17 amino acids. CDR1 MNHEY and CDR2 SMNVEV come from the germline V gene (reference sequence). Remarks on this clonotype: Its antigen is unidentified.

Study-wide findings and caveats: Unchanged with DPC sensitization were TCRs above 1 in 1000 frequency.

Time point noted: patch test 1, 2 weeks after DPC sensitization. Treatment given: therapeutic diphenylcyclopropenone sensitization with weekly scalp DPC. The authors extracted total RNA from unfractionated whole blood. The material sequenced was whole blood, taken in connection with sensitization to the hapten diphenylcyclopropenone (DPC). V usage is TRBV27 and J usage is TRBJ2-3, with a possible D match to TRBD2 (5 bases). The source of this sequence is a man aged 50-60 years with alopecia areata. Some clones in this sample may be carry-over from other donors' samples. The CDR3 protein is CASSLLRGPGSTDTQYF. CDR3 nucleotides: TGTGCCAGCAGTTTATTACGAGGCCCGGGGAGCACAGATACGCAGTATTTT.